The 28 T cell receptor beta chains below come from one sample, sequenced in a study of blood T cell repertoires in COVID-19. TCRdb keeps only in-frame clones here, not all; method: immunoSEQ multiplex PCR. The sample comprises more than 75,000 clones, roughly 84% of which are singletons, and approximately 25% rests with the top ten. The specimen sequenced was peripheral blood. These receptors all stem from a man between 60 and 70 years old with acute or convalescent COVID-19.

The chain links TRBV10-3 to TRBJ1-2, with TRBD1 matching 7 bases. V lost 3 bases, J lost 0 bases, and 10 bases stayed unmatched. Germline V CDR1 and CDR2: ENHRY, SYGVKD. The length of the CDR3 is 17 residues. The CDR3, as DNA: TGTGCCATCAGTGACGCCCTACGGGGGACAGCTAACTATGGCTACACCTTC. Residues: CAISDALRGTANYGYTF.

V gene TRBV7-2 combines with J gene TRBJ1-1; D is undetermined. V lost 1 base and J 1 base, leaving 7 bases between the germline ends. The CDR3 has 14 amino acids. In germline, CDR1 is SGHTA, CDR2 FQGNSA. CDR3 region: CASSLVAANTEAFF. CDR3 in DNA: TGTGCCAGCAGCTTAGTGGCCGCGAACACTGAAGCTTTCTTT.

In its sample, this clone was seen once. The genes are TRBV12-3 or TRBV12-4 and TRBJ2-2, with D possibly being TRBD2 (5 bases). The CDR3 contains 13 residues. Trimming pared 5 bases from V and 8 bases from J, leaving 12 bases between. CDR3: CASSLSVEGELFF. Written as DNA, the CDR3 is TGTGCCAGCAGTCTTAGCGTTGAGGGGGAGCTGTTTTTT.

This chain uses TRBV19 with TRBJ1-5, with 8 nucleotides matching TRBD1. Germline trimming cut 2 bases from V and 9 bases from J; bases unmatched to any gene: 9. The CDR3 length is 15 residues. CDR1 is LNHDA, CDR2 SQIVND, per germline (reference sequence). CDR3 coding DNA: TGTGCCAGTAGTATAACGACAGGGGCCCGCTGGCCCCAGCATTTT. It is translated as CASSITTGARWPQHF.

The gene calls are TRBV11-1 and TRBJ2-1; 9 bases fit TRBD1. Per the germline V gene, CDR1 is SGHAT and CDR2 is FQDESV (reference sequence). The V and J ends lost 2 bases and 7 bases, in that order; junction bases with no gene match: 3. This CDR3 is 14 amino acids long. The CDR3 spells CASSLRDRVNEQFF. CDR3 nucleotide sequence: TGTGCCAGCAGCTTACGGGACAGGGTTAATGAGCAGTTCTTC.

The V and J genes are TRBV28 and TRBJ1-4, with unresolved D. The CDR3 covers 15 residues. In germline, CDR1 is MDHEN, CDR2 SYDVKM. V lost 6 bases, J lost 5 bases, and 16 bases lay in between. CDR3 sequence (DNA): TGTGCCAGCAGCCCCTCACCGGGGAAGAATGAAAAACTGTTTTTT. This codes for CASSPSPGKNEKLFF.

This clone was seen a single time. V and J are TRBV2 and TRBJ1-1, with TRBD1 as a possible D gene (6 bases). Trimming removed 8 bases at V and 0 bases at J, with 13 bases between. Germline lookup yields CDR1 SNHLY and CDR2 FYNNEI. CDR3 length equals 14 residues. The CDR3 DNA follows: TGTGCCAGCTTATACAGGGTTATGAACACTGAAGCTTTCTTT. Protein product: CASLYRVMNTEAFF. Using reference TRBV2 and TRBJ1-1 for the parts outside the CDR3, the full variable domain is EPEVTQTPSHQVTQMGQEVILRCVPISNHLYFYWYRQILGQKVEFLVSFYNNEISEKSEIFDDQFSVERPDGSNFTLKIRSTKLEDSAMYFCASLYRVMNTEAFFGQGTRLTVV.

This rearrangement joins TRBV5-1 to TRBJ2-1; weak D call: TRBD2 (5 bases). The CDR3 has 13 amino acids. Trimming took 2 bases from V and 6 from J, leaving 9 bases between them. CDR1 and CDR2 (germline): SGHRS, YFSETQ. CDR3 coding DNA: TGCGCCAGCAGCTTAGTTCTAGCCAATGAGCAGTTCTTC. Translated, it gives CASSLVLANEQFF.

This clone was counted between two and nine times. The rearrangement uses TRBV6-5 and TRBJ2-2; TRBD1 might be the D (6 bases). The CDR3 consists of 15 residues. The V end lost 6 bases, the J end lost 3 bases, and 14 bases lay between the germline ends. CDR1 and CDR2 from the germline V gene are MNHEY and SVGAGI. The CDR3 region has the DNA TGTGCCAGCAGAACCGGGACACGCGACACCGGGGAGCTGTTTTTT. Translation gives CASRTGTRDTGELFF.

The chain links TRBV19 to TRBJ1-5; tentative D call: TRBD1 (6 bases). The V end lost 2 bases, the J end lost 9 bases, and 23 bases lay between the germline ends. The CDR3 spans 17 residues. Germline V gene sequence: CDR1 LNHDA, CDR2 SQIVND (reference sequence). The CDR3 DNA sequence: TGTGCCAGTAGTATAAAACCTCGGGGGGGCTTATCATGGCCCCAGCATTTT. It specifies CASSIKPRGGLSWPQHF.

The CDR3 region is CATSDDRDRDDSPLHF. CDR3 sequence (DNA): TGTGCCACCAGTGATGACCGGGACAGAGATGATTCACCCCTCCACTTT. J is TRBJ1-6 and V is TRBV24-1, with TRBD1 matching 7 bases. The CDR3 consists of 16 residues. V dropped 3 bases and J dropped 8; count of bases not matched to a gene: 9. Germline V gene data show CDR1 as KGHDR and CDR2 as SFDVKD.

V and J are TRBV27 and TRBJ1-1; 10 positions match TRBD1. The germline gives CDR1 MNHEY, CDR2 SMNVEV (reference sequence). Trimming at V came to 7 bases and at J to 11 bases, leaving 10 bases not matched to a gene. CDR3 length equals 13 residues. The CDR3 loop reads CASTIRQGARAFF. In DNA form, the CDR3 reads TGTGCCAGCACCATCCGACAGGGGGCTCGGGCTTTCTTT.

The J gene is TRBJ2-2, the V gene TRBV5-1, with D tentatively TRBD1 (6 bases). Per the germline V gene, CDR1 is SGHRS and CDR2 is YFSETQ. There are 15 residues in the CDR3. The V gene lost 4 bases and the J gene lost 0 bases, with 10 bases spanning the gap. The CDR3 protein is CASSQGPANTGELFF. The CDR3 DNA reads TGCGCCAGCAGCCAGGGGCCAGCGAACACCGGGGAGCTGTTTTTT. The full variable domain, rest sourced from reference TRBV5-1 and TRBJ2-2, is KAGVTQTPRYLIKTRGQQVTLSCSPISGHRSVSWYQQTPGQGLQFLFEYFSETQRNKGNFPGRFSGRQFSNSRSEMNVSTLELGDSALYLCASSQGPANTGELFFGEGSRLTVL.

DNA of the CDR3: TGTGCCAGCAGCTCAACAGGGTGGAGTGAGCAGTTCTTC. Amino acids: CASSSTGWSEQFF. The chain joins TRBV14 to TRBJ2-1; TRBD1 is a possible D gene (6 bases). Germline V gives CDR1 SGHDN, CDR2 FVKESK. CDR3 length equals 13 residues. V was trimmed by 5 bases and J by 9 bases, leaving 14 bases between them.

The chain recombines TRBV7-9 with TRBJ2-1, with 8 bases identical to TRBD1. CDR1 and CDR2 (germline): SEHNR, FQNEAQ (reference sequence). The V gene end was trimmed by 4 bases and the J gene end by 3 bases; junction bases not matched to a gene: 5. There are 15 residues in the CDR3. CDR3 sequence: CASSSRQGIYNEQFF. CDR3 bases: TGTGCCAGCAGCTCCCGACAGGGGATCTACAATGAGCAGTTCTTC.

This clone was recorded only once. The junction departs from germline at one end; a sequencing error may be responsible. J is TRBJ2-5 and V is TRBV7-7; 10 bases map to TRBD2. Germline CDR1 and CDR2: SSHAT and FNYEAQ (reference sequence). The CDR3 loop spans 18 amino acids. CDR3 DNA: TGTGCTAGCAGCCAAAGGTCCAGCGGGGGGGCCGGGCAGGAGACCCAGTACTTC. Translating gives CASSQRSSGGAGQETQYF.

The rearrangement links TRBV11-1 to TRBJ2-5; TRBD2 is a possible D gene (6 bases). The CDR3 extends over 14 amino acids. The germline gives CDR1 SGHAT, CDR2 FQDESV (reference sequence). Trimming left V 1 base short and J 5 bases short, with 11 bases between. The CDR3 loop reads CASSLEPGGETQYF. CDR3 in DNA: TGTGCCAGCAGCTTAGAACCCGGAGGGGAGACCCAGTACTTC. The full variable domain, its missing parts supplied by reference TRBV11-1 and TRBJ2-5, is EAEVAQSPRYKITEKSQAVAFWCDPISGHATLYWYRQILGQGPELLVQFQDESVVDDSQLPKDRFSAERLKGVDSTLKIQPAELGDSAMYLCASSLEPGGETQYFGPGTRLLVL.

J is TRBJ1-6 and V is TRBV7-8; D ambiguous. V lost 6 bases to trimming and J lost 7 bases, with 22 bases between them. The CDR3 loop spans 17 amino acids. CDR1 and CDR2 (germline): SGHVS, FQNEAQ. Here the CDR3 DNA reads TGTGCCAGCAGTTTCTTGGGTGTGAGGGCGGGCAATTCACCCCTCCACTTT. The encoded protein is CASSFLGVRAGNSPLHF.

The chain uses TRBV6-2 or TRBV6-3 and TRBJ2-7; 7 bases agree with TRBD2. This CDR3 is built from 14 residues. Germline V gene sequence: CDR1 MNHEY, CDR2 SVGEGT. V gave up 2 bases and J gave up 2 bases; unmatched junction bases: 3. CDR3 protein: CASSYLGGPYEQYV. DNA for the CDR3: TGTGCCAGCAGTTACCTGGGAGGGCCCTACGAGCAGTACGTC.

The V and J genes are TRBV6-1 and TRBJ2-5; maybe TRBD2 (6 bases). The V end lost 3 bases, the J end lost 5 bases, and 16 bases lay between the germline ends. The CDR3 runs to 15 residues. Germline V gives CDR1 MNHNS, CDR2 SASEGT. The CDR3 DNA is TGTGCCAGCAGTGATCCCTGGGCTAGCGATGAGACCCAGTACTTC. Translated, it gives CASSDPWASDETQYF.

The chain joins TRBV2 to TRBJ2-2, with 9 nucleotides matching TRBD2. Trimming removed 4 bases from V and 4 bases from J; junction bases left unmatched: 10. Germline-derived CDR1 and CDR2 are SNHLY and FYNNEI. CDR3 length: 17 residues. Here the CDR3 DNA reads TGTGCCAGCAGTGTTTATAGCGGGGGAACCCGCACCGGGGAGCTGTTTTTT. It codes for CASSVYSGGTRTGELFF. The full variable domain, completed using reference TRBV2 and TRBJ2-2, is EPEVTQTPSHQVTQMGQEVILRCVPISNHLYFYWYRQILGQKVEFLVSFYNNEISEKSEIFDDQFSVERPDGSNFTLKIRSTKLEDSAMYFCASSVYSGGTRTGELFFGEGSRLTVL.

This clone has just one count. The rearrangement links TRBV27 to TRBJ1-5; a weak D match, TRBD1 (6 bases). Per germline, CDR1 MNHEY and CDR2 SMNVEV (reference sequence). Trimming took off 6 bases at V and 5 bases at J, with 14 bases between the two ends. The CDR3 consists of 14 residues. The CDR3 is CASRGGQTYQPQHF. Written as DNA, the CDR3 is TGTGCCAGCAGAGGAGGACAGACATATCAGCCCCAGCATTTT.

The chain has TRBV3-1 (or the pseudogene TRBV3-2) and TRBJ2-5; tentatively, D is TRBD2 (5 bases). The CDR3 loop spans 14 amino acids. Germline-derived CDR1 and CDR2 are LGHDT and YNNKEL (reference sequence). Trimming took off 3 bases at V and 1 base at J, with 9 bases between the two ends. The CDR3 region has the DNA TGTGCCAGCAGCCAGAGGGAATTCCAAGAGACCCAGTACTTC. Translation gives CASSQREFQETQYF.

The rearrangement links TRBV28 to TRBJ1-1, with D possibly being TRBD1 (5 bases). Germline assignment: CDR1 MDHEN and CDR2 SYDVKM. V lost 4 bases and J 5 bases, leaving 11 bases between the germline ends. The CDR3 totals 13 residues. The CDR3 DNA follows: TGTGCCAGCAGTTGGGACGGGAGGACTGAAGCTTTCTTT. This encodes CASSWDGRTEAFF. The full variable domain, in which reference TRBV28 and TRBJ1-1 provide the parts outside the CDR3, is DVKVTQSSRYLVKRTGEKVFLECVQDMDHENMFWYRQDPGLGLRLIYFSYDVKMKEKGDIPEGYSVSREKKERFSLILESASTNQTSMYLCASSWDGRTEAFFGQGTRLTVV.

V and J are TRBV9 and TRBJ1-5; 7 positions match TRBD1. V lost 4 bases, J lost 3 bases, and 4 bases stayed unmatched. The germline CDR1 and CDR2 sequences are SGDLS and YYNGEE. The CDR3 is 14 amino acids. The CDR3 region is CASSRGGPNQPQHF. CDR3 DNA: TGTGCCAGCAGCCGAGGGGGCCCCAATCAGCCCCAGCATTTT.

This chain links TRBV5-4 with TRBJ2-6; D unclear. The CDR3 consists of 16 residues. The germline V gene has CDR1 SGHNT and CDR2 YYREEE (reference sequence). V gave up 1 base and J gave up 2 bases, with 10 bases separating them. CDR3 loop: CASSLFSTPGANVLTF. The CDR3 region has the DNA TGTGCCAGCAGCTTGTTTTCGACTCCTGGGGCCAACGTCCTGACTTTC.

This clone was seen only once. The J gene is TRBJ2-2, the V gene TRBV6-5; 7 nucleotides match TRBD1. CDR3 size: 13 residues. After removal of 6 bases from V and 5 bases from J, the junction contained 3 bases not matched to a gene. Germline assignment: CDR1 MNHEY and CDR2 SVGAGI. This CDR3 reads CASRRQGTGELFF. The CDR3 DNA is TGTGCCAGCAGGAGACAGGGAACCGGGGAGCTGTTTTTT.

V gene TRBV27 combines with J gene TRBJ1-2, with 7 positions matching TRBD1. In germline, CDR1 is MNHEY, CDR2 SMNVEV (reference sequence). The CDR3 sequence is 15 residues long. J gave up 1 base and V 6 bases, and 8 bases lay outside the gene matches. Here the CDR3 DNA reads TGTGCCAGCAGCCAACAGGGGCCGGGTAACTATGGCTACACCTTC. It is translated as CASSQQGPGNYGYTF.